What follows is one T cell receptor (beta chain) and its context. This CDR3 is 16 amino acids long. Trimming pared 1 base from V and 0 bases from J, leaving 11 bases between. Germline loops: CDR1 MGHRA, CDR2 YSYEKL. The authors' processing: Quality scores were absent from the junction-only immunoSEQ sequences, so filtering differed. TCRdb's table, derived via immunoSEQ multiplex PCR, lists solely in-frame clones and lacks some. Clone size and V and J calls were adopted from that table, with D and trimming inferred from the DNA. The table has 2 million to 3 million clones, 90% to 95% seen once. These data belong to a study of shared clonotypes between healthy human individuals. Study at large: CD8 memory received one plate per donor, CD8 naive two, CD4 memory three and CD4 naive three.

Sequencing was performed on naive CD4+ T cells sorted from blood. Described subset: CD45RA+ positively selected. This chain connects TRBV4-1 to TRBJ2-3, with D maybe TRBD2 (6 bases). This receptor was taken from a man younger than 35 in good health. As DNA, the CDR3 is TGCGCCAGCAGCCAAGCATACGGGACTAGCACAGATACGCAGTATTTT. Protein: CASSQAYGTSTDTQYF.